A selection of T cell receptor beta chains follows, all from one sample in a study of T cell responses to AZD1222 COVID-19 vaccine. The data were produced by immunoSEQ multiplex PCR, yet TCRdb's version contains in-frame clones alone and is incomplete. This table has more than 150,000 clones, around 93% appearing once. The sequences come from peripheral blood, collected on day 0 of AZD1222 vaccination. The origin of the receptors is an adult in good health. CDR3s include the opening cysteine and the closing phenylalanine or tryptophan. The D gene is left open where the match is weak. The listing skips clone size in some rows; elsewhere it reads once, few, many or a size class.

J | size | D | V | DNA | CDR3
TRBJ2-1 | . | TRBD2 | TRBV7-9 | TGTGCCAGCAGCTTGTCTGCGGGAGGGCCAGATGAGCAGTTCTTC | CASSLSAGGPDEQFF
TRBJ2-7 | . | . | TRBV7-2 | TGTGCCAGCAGCTTTAACCGCCAAGGGCCCTACGAGCAGTACTTC | CASSFNRQGPYEQYF
TRBJ2-2 | . | . | TRBV11-2 | TGTGCCAGCAGCCCGATAGGGGTTAGGGACACCGGGGAGCTGTTTTTT | CASSPIGVRDTGELFF
TRBJ2-5 | . | TRBD2 | TRBV14 | TGTGCCAGCAGCCGAGCCGCGGGAGGGTGGGAGACCCAGTACTTC | CASSRAAGGWETQYF
TRBJ2-1 | . | . | TRBV7-3 | TGTGCCAGCAGCTTCAGACCAAGCTCCTACAATGAGCAGTTCTTC | CASSFRPSSYNEQFF
TRBJ2-2 | . | TRBD2 | TRBV7-2 | TGTGCCAGCAGCTTAGGACTAGCGGGAGTCAAAACCGGGGAGCTGTTTTTT | CASSLGLAGVKTGELFF
TRBJ1-2 | . | TRBD1 | TRBV11-3 | TGTGCCAGCAGCTTGGAGCAGGGGGTTTTGGATGGCTACACCTTC | CASSLEQGVLDGYTF
TRBJ2-5 | . | . | TRBV28 | TGTGCCAGCCCTCCCGAACCCGGTGCGGGACGGAGTAAAGAGACCCAGTACTTC | CASPPEPGAGRSKETQYF
TRBJ2-7 | . | . | TRBV28 | TGTGCCAGCAGTTTACCCCCGGCTGTTGGCCACCTCTACGAGCAGTACTTC | CASSLPPAVGHLYEQYF
TRBJ1-6 | . | . | TRBV28 | TGTGCCAGCAGGGGGGGTAATTCACCCCTCCACTTT | CASRGGNSPLHF
TRBJ2-3 | . | TRBD1 | TRBV7-3 | TGTGCCAGCAGCCGCGATGGACAGGCCTCCAACACAGATACGCAGTATTTT | CASSRDGQASNTDTQYF
TRBJ1-2 | . | TRBD1 | TRBV5-1 | TGCGCCATCCAGGGGGAGTATGGCTACACCTTC | CAIQGEYGYTF
TRBJ2-7 | . | . | TRBV3-1/TRBV3-2 | TGTGCCAGCAGCCAACTAGTTGCTGGCGAGCAGTACTTC | CASSQLVAGEQYF
TRBJ2-7 | . | TRBD2 | TRBV6-2/TRBV6-3 | TGTGCCAGCAGCCCCCCGGGACTAGGAGTCTACGAGCAGTACTTC | CASSPPGLGVYEQYF
TRBJ2-1 | . | TRBD1 | TRBV19 | TGTGCCAGTAGTCCCCAAGGGGGCGATGAGCAGTTCTTC | CASSPQGGDEQFF
TRBJ2-2 | . | . | TRBV7-7 | TGTGCTAGCATGGGTCCACGAAGTGTCACCGGGGAGCTGTTTTTT | CASMGPRSVTGELFF
TRBJ2-2 | . | . | TRBV19 | TGTGCCAGCAGAAGGACTCCGAACACCGGGGAGCTGTTTTTT | CASRRTPNTGELFF
TRBJ2-7 | . | . | TRBV7-2 | TGTGCCAGCAGCCCCCTCGTTAGCTCCTACGAGCAGTACTTC | CASSPLVSSYEQYF
TRBJ1-5 | . | . | TRBV5-6 | TGTGCCAGCAGCTTGGCCAGCCATCAGCCCCAGCATTTT | CASSLASHQPQHF
TRBJ1-1 | . | . | TRBV3-1/TRBV3-2 | TGTGCCAGCAGCCCTTTACGGGGGGCTGAAGCTTTCTTT | CASSPLRGAEAFF
TRBJ2-2 | . | . | TRBV6-5 | TGTGCCGGGTCGAGGGGCGGGACGAACACCGGGGAGCTGTTTTTT | CAGSRGGTNTGELFF
TRBJ1-6 | . | . | TRBV6-5 | TGTGCCAGCAGTTCCGACCAGGGGACACCCCTCCACTTT | CASSSDQGTPLHF
TRBJ1-1 | . | . | TRBV7-3 | TGTGCCAGCAGCTTAACTGCGACGGCGAACACTGAAGCTTTCTTT | CASSLTATANTEAFF
TRBJ2-1 | . | TRBD2 | TRBV7-3 | TGTGCCAGCAGTAAACTAGCGGGAGACTACAATGAGCAGTTCTTC | CASSKLAGDYNEQFF
TRBJ2-2 | . | . | TRBV4-1 | TGCGCCAGCAGCCAAGATAGCTACACCGGGGAGCTGTTTTTT | CASSQDSYTGELFF
TRBJ2-5 | . | . | TRBV5-1 | TGCGCCAGCAGCTTGCCGACCGGACTCCAAGAGACCCAGTACTTC | CASSLPTGLQETQYF
TRBJ2-7 | . | TRBD2 | TRBV28 | TGTGCCAGCAGGCTGGCGGGAGTCTACGAGCAGTACTTC | CASRLAGVYEQYF
TRBJ1-1 | . | . | TRBV6-6 | TGTGCCAGCAGTTACCCCTCCGGGGGGGCTGAAGCTTTCTTT | CASSYPSGGAEAFF
TRBJ2-7 | . | TRBD1 | TRBV28 | TGTGCCAGCAGTTCCCCTACAGGGGGGCTCTACGAGCAGTACTTC | CASSSPTGGLYEQYF
TRBJ1-5 | . | . | TRBV4-1 | TGCGCCAGCAGCCAAGCCTTGGAGGGAAATCAGCCCCAGCATTTT | CASSQALEGNQPQHF
TRBJ1-1 | . | . | TRBV10-1 | TGCGCCAGCAGTTACGGGTCGAACACTGAAGCTTTCTTT | CASSYGSNTEAFF
TRBJ2-7 | . | . | TRBV5-1 | TGCGCCAGCAGCTTATCCGGGACTTACTACGAGCAGTACTTC | CASSLSGTYYEQYF
TRBJ1-3 | . | . | TRBV7-7 | TGTGCTAGCAGCCCTGGGTCGAGCTCTGGAAACACCATATATTTT | CASSPGSSSGNTIYF
TRBJ1-1 | once | . | TRBV5-1 | TGCGCCAGCAGCTTGGGGGCAGGGAGTGGTACTGAAGCTTTCTTT | CASSLGAGSGTEAFF
TRBJ1-1 | . | . | TRBV30 | TGTGCCTGGAGTGTATTGCCGGGGTTGAGTGAAGCTTTCTTT | CAWSVLPGLSEAFF
TRBJ2-1 | . | . | TRBV2 | TGTGCCAGCAGAGCTAGAAATGAGCAGTTCTTC | CASRARNEQFF
TRBJ2-5 | . | . | TRBV5-4 | TGTGCCAGCGGGGGGGCCAATGGAGAGACCCAGTACTTC | CASGGANGETQYF
TRBJ2-2 | . | . | TRBV11-3 | TGTGCCAGCAGCTTAGTGGGTTCTGGCACCGGGGAGCTGTTTTTT | CASSLVGSGTGELFF
TRBJ2-1 | . | TRBD2 | TRBV6-6 | TGTGCCAGCAGTCCTTGGGAGGGGCCCCCCAAGGTCTTC | CASSPWEGPPKVF
TRBJ2-2 | . | . | TRBV5-1 | TGCGCCAGCAGCTTTCAGGGGCCTAACACCGGGGAGCTGTTTTTT | CASSFQGPNTGELFF
TRBJ1-1 | . | . | TRBV18 | TGTGCCAGCTCACCGGATACTGAAGCTTTCTTT | CASSPDTEAFF
TRBJ1-6 | . | . | TRBV28 | TGTGCCAGCAGCCTTCCTGGGGGCAATTCACCCCTCCACTTT | CASSLPGGNSPLHF
TRBJ1-6 | . | TRBD1 | TRBV28 | TGTGCCAGCATGACCAGGGGGCTCTCCTATAATTCACCCCTCCACTTT | CASMTRGLSYNSPLHF
TRBJ1-2 | . | . | TRBV10-3 | TGTGCCATCAGTGAGCCACCGGACTATGGCTACACCTTC | CAISEPPDYGYTF
TRBJ2-7 | . | TRBD2 | TRBV3-1/TRBV3-2 | TGTGCCAGCAGCCCATACACCGTGACTAGCGGCTACGAGCAGTACTTC | CASSPYTVTSGYEQYF
TRBJ2-1 | . | TRBD2 | TRBV19 | TGTGCCAGTAGTGGAAGACTAGCCTCACCCTACAATGAGCAGTTCTTC | CASSGRLASPYNEQFF
TRBJ2-1 | . | TRBD2 | TRBV30 | TGTGCCTGGAGTGAGGAGGGAGGGCCCTACAATGAGCAGTTCTTC | CAWSEEGGPYNEQFF
TRBJ1-2 | . | . | TRBV24-1 | TGTGCCACCAGCACAGGGCCAGTGTATGGCTACACCTTC | CATSTGPVYGYTF
TRBJ1-5 | . | . | TRBV4-1 | TGCGCCAGCAGCCAAGAACAAACAGGGTACGTCGCTCAGCCCCAGCATTTT | CASSQEQTGYVAQPQHF
TRBJ2-2 | . | . | TRBV10-3 | TGTGCCATCAGTGAAGGAGGGGCCGGGGAGCTGTTTTTT | CAISEGGAGELFF
TRBJ2-1 | . | . | TRBV11-2 | TGTGCCAGCAGCTTAGATGAGAGAGGGACGGCCTACAATGAGCAGTTCTTC | CASSLDERGTAYNEQFF
TRBJ2-1 | . | . | TRBV13 | TGTGCCAGCAGCCAAGAGGGACACGTGGACAATGAGCAGTTCTTC | CASSQEGHVDNEQFF
TRBJ2-1 | . | . | TRBV5-1 | TGCGCCAGCAGGCGGGACAGTTACAATGAGCAGTTCTTC | CASRRDSYNEQFF
TRBJ1-2 | . | . | TRBV13 | TGTGCCAGCAGCTCAAGGCCCGAACGTTATAGGTATGGCTACACCTTC | CASSSRPERYRYGYTF
TRBJ2-7 | . | . | TRBV7-2 | TGTGCCAGCAGCCTCCTGGCCGGAGATTCCTACGAGCAGTACTTC | CASSLLAGDSYEQYF
TRBJ1-2 | . | . | TRBV6-5 | TGTGCCAGCAGTTACTTCGGGGAGAACTATGGCTACACCTTC | CASSYFGENYGYTF
TRBJ2-1 | . | . | TRBV6-5 | TGTGCCAGCGGAAACTTCATACCCCTCTACAATGAGCAGTTCTTC | CASGNFIPLYNEQFF
TRBJ1-3 | . | . | TRBV6-1 | TGTGCCAGCAGTGAAAGATTTTCTGGAAACACCATATATTTT | CASSERFSGNTIYF